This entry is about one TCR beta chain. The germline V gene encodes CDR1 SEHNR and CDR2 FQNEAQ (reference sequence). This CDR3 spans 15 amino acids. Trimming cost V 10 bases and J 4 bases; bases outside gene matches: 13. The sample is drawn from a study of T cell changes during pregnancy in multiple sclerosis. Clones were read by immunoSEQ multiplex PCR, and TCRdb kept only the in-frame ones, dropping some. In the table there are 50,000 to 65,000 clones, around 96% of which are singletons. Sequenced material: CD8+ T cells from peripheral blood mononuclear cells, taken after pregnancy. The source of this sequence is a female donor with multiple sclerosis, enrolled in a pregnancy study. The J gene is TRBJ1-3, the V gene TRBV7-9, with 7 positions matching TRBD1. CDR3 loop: CATSDLGGTGNTIYF. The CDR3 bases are TGTGCCACCTCTGACCTAGGGGGCACGGGAAACACCATATATTTT. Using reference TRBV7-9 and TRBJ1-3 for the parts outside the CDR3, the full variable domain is DTGVSQNPRHKITKRGQNVTFRCDPISEHNRLYWYRQTLGQGPEFLTYFQNEAQLEKSRLLSDRFSAERPKGSFSTLEIQRTEQGDSAMYLCATSDLGGTGNTIYFGEGSWLTVV.